This note documents a single TCR beta chain sequence. It lacks a known antigen. No base quality information exists; no much larger clone differs at one position. The trim is 0 bases for V and 2 bases for J, with a gap of 12 bases between the germline ends. As encoded in the germline V gene, CDR1 is MNHEY while CDR2 is SVGAGI. The CDR3 runs 16 residues from the cysteine to the phenylalanine. Here the CDR3 DNA is all that survives: 48 bases in frame from base 1. The CDR3 regions of human TCRbeta chains were analyzed by immunosequencing. For the original study's pipeline: Repertoire TCRs were matched against a reference library of SARS-CoV-2-specific TCRs generated with the MIRA antigen-specificity platform. Breadth meant the fraction of unique TCRs that were SARS-CoV-2-associated, whereas depth meant the fraction of total T cells that were SARS-CoV-2-associated. Using the MIRA data, each spike-specific TCR was mapped to the spike region that the TCR reacts to and placed in a CD4 or CD8 class. Log10-transformed breadth and depth values were compared by one-way ANOVA with Sidak's multiple comparisons tests. This immuneACCESS table, as held by TCRdb, lists in-frame sequences with V and J called but not all clones. Of the missing ones, under half trace to an unresolved V gene in checked studies; the others have no known cause. V, J and clone size reflect that table, while D and trimming were determined from the DNA. The sample table lists roughly 150,000 clones, more than 90% of them with a count of one. Around 1.7% of the sample lies in the top ten.

In the paper's terms, the time point label means: baseline before first vaccination. Vaccinee samples came from UK trials COV001 and COV002, including a single-blind randomized controlled phase 2/3 trial of AZD1222 (ChAdOx1 nCoV-19) in healthy adults. For TCRbeta chain sequencing, PBMC samples from trial participants were taken at day 0 and at day 28 after the second dose. These data are taken from a study of T cell responses to AZD1222 COVID-19 vaccine (TCRdb year 2021). Background for the entire study: AZD1222 recipients whose second dose came at about 4 weeks and those whose second dose came at about 12 weeks were combined into one group, since spike-specific TCR depth and breadth did not differ between the two schedules. Trial participants were enrolled by age into 18-55, 56-69 and 70-plus year subgroups, with about 150, 28 and 57 TCR-sequenced participants respectively. TCR sequencing covered over 230 trial participants: 200 to 220 given two doses of AZD1222 and around 26 given two doses of MenACWY control vaccine.

What the research found in general, with its limitations: Because no day 14 peak-response samples were available, repertoires were characterized only after the peak T cell response. Conclusions about previously exposed vaccinees were limited because only a handful of AZD1222 recipients were SARS-CoV-2 seropositive at baseline. Most participants were white British and females outnumbered males, and the authors suggested that clonal diversity may have been underestimated. Epitopes outside the regions mutated in the B.1.351 and B.1.1.7 variants were reportedly recognized by nearly half of the unique spike-specific TCRs. In the small 56-69-year group, the increase in depth fell short of significance, most likely because of low power. The whole spike protein was spanned by vaccine-associated CD4 TCRs, and dominant responses were seen in regions 160-218 and 743-854. After two AZD1222 doses, both the breadth and the depth of spike-specific TCRs were significantly higher than at day 0 and than in MenACWY recipients.

The TCR originated in an adult in good health. The V gene is TRBV6-5 and the J gene is TRBJ2-3, and perhaps TRBD2 as D gene, on 6 matching bases. Specimen: peripheral blood, collected on day 0 of AZD1222 vaccination. The DNA is as follows: TGTGCCAGCAGTTACTCGAATCGGGGACTCACAGATACGCAGTATTTT. Its protein is CASSYSNRGLTDTQYF.